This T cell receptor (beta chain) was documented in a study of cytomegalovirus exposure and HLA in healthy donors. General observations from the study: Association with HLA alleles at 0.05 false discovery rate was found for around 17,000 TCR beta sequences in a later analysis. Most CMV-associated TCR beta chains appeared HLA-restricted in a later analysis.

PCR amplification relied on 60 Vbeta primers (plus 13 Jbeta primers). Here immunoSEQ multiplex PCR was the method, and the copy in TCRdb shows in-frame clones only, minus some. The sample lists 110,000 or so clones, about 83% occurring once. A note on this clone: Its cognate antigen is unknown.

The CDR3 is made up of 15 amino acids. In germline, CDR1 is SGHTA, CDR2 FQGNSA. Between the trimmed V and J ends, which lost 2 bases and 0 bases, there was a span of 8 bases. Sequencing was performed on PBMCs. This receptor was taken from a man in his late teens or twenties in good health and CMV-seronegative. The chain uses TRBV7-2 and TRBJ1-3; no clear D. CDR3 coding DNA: TGTGCCAGCAGCTTAAGCGTGAGCTCTGGAAACACCATATATTTT. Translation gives CASSLSVSSGNTIYF.